This T cell receptor (beta chain) was recovered during a study of T cell changes during pregnancy in multiple sclerosis. The V gene's germline CDR1 is ENHRY and CDR2 SYGVKD. The CDR3 covers 18 residues. Trimming cost V 7 bases and J 0 bases; bases outside gene matches: 12. Assay used: immunoSEQ multiplex PCR; TCRdb lists only in-frame clones, some missing. The top ten hold 0.8% to 1% of the sample, which has 50,000 to 70,000 clones, 85% to 95% seen once. The sequence derives from a female donor with multiple sclerosis, enrolled in a pregnancy study. V and J are TRBV10-3 and TRBJ1-3, with TRBD1 matching 10 bases. Sequences were derived from peripheral blood, sampled in the first trimester of pregnancy. The CDR3: CAINPGQGRASSGNTIYF. The CDR3 DNA reads TGTGCCATCAACCCGGGACAGGGGCGCGCAAGCTCTGGAAACACCATATATTTT.